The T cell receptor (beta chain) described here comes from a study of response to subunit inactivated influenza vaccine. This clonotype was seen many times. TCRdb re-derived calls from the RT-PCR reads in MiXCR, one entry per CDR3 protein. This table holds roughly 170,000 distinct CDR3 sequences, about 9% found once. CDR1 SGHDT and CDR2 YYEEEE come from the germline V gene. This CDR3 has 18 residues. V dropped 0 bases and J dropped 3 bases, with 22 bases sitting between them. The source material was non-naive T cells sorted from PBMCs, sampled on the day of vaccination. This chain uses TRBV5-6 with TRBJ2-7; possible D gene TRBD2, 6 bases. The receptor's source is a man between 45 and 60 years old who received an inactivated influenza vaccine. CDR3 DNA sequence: TGTGCCAGCAGCTTGGCCGTTCTGCTGGGTAGCGGATACTACGAGCAGTACTTC. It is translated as CASSLAVLLGSGYYEQYF.